Sequencing of this T cell receptor (beta chain) was carried out in a study of shared clonotypes between healthy human individuals. The V end was cut by 6 bases, the J end by 8 bases, with 12 bases between. The CDR3 is 12 residues long. The germline V gene has CDR1 SGHRS and CDR2 YFSETQ. Concerning this clone itself: What it recognizes is unknown.

General study results and limits: Sharing across four donors was highest in naive CD4 (approximately 5%) and lowest in memory CD8 (roughly 0.4%).

TCRdb keeps only in-frame clones here, not all; method: immunoSEQ multiplex PCR. The profile shows around 2.5 million clones, roughly 93% of them singletons. Healthy adults negative for HIV, lacking recent acute infections or vaccinations, served as donors. Those who donated, Caucasian adults without exception, all lived in Nashville, Tennessee. Sequencing was carried out using naive CD4+ T cells from PBMCs. Subset denoted: CD45RA+ positively selected. The V and J genes are TRBV5-1 and TRBJ2-1; D possibly corresponds to TRBD2 (6 bases). The clonotype was recovered from a man aged 18 to 30 in good health. Some clones in this sample may be carry-over from other donors' samples. The CDR3 region is CASNWGVDEQFF. DNA of the CDR3: TGCGCCAGCAACTGGGGGGTCGATGAGCAGTTCTTC.